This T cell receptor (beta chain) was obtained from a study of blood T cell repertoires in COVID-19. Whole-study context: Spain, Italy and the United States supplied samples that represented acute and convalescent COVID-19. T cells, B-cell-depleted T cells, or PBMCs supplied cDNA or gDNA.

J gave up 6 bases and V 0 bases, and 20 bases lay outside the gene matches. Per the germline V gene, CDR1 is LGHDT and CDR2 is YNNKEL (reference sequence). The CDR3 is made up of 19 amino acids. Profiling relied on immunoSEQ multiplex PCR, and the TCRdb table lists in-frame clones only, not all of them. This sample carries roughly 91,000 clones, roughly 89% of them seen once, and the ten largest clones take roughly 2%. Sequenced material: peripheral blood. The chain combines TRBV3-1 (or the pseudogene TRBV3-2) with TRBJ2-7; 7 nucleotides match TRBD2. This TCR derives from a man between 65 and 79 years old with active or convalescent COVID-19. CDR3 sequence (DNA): TGTGCCAGCAGCCAAGAGGATAGCGGGCGGGGTCCTTTTATTTCCGAGCAGTACTTC. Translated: CASSQEDSGRGPFISEQYF.